This TCR beta chain was documented in a study of Ad26.COV2.S vaccination and SARS-CoV-2 variants. Study-wide findings and caveats: There was reportedly substantial breadth in spike-specific CD8+ and CD4+ T cell responses after vaccination.

This clone was detected once. Its specificity is not known. Assay: immunoSEQ multiplex PCR; the TCRdb copy retains only in-frame clones and omits some. The table includes some 450,000 clones, less than 95% detected once. Regarding treatment: roughly 20 received Ad26.COV2.S at low or high dose, single or two shots; a few received placebo; per-sample allocation not given. Sampling occurred on day 63 after the first vaccine or placebo injection. The sample here was peripheral blood, taken in a trial of Ad26.COV2.S vaccine versus placebo. The origin of this receptor is a person aged 18-65 years who received the Ad26.COV2.S COVID-19 vaccine or a placebo.

This CDR3 reads CASSLLTGQPYGYTF. The DNA of the CDR3 is TGTGCCAGCAGTTTACTTACGGGACAGCCATATGGCTACACCTTC. The V gene is TRBV28, the J gene TRBJ1-2, with 7 bases lining up with TRBD1. The CDR3 has 15 residues. V lost 2 bases, J lost 5 bases, and 8 bases stayed unmatched. Germline loops: CDR1 MDHEN, CDR2 SYDVKM.